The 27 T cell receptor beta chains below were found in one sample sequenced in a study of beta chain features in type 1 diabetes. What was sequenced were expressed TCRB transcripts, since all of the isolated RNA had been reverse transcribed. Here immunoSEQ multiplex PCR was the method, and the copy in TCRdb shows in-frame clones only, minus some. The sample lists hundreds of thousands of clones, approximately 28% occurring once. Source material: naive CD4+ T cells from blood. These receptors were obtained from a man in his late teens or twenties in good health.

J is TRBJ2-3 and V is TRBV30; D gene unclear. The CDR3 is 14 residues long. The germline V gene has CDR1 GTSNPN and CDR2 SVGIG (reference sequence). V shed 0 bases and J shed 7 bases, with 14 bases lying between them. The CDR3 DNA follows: TGTGCCTGGAGTGTGGCGGCAGCACAAAATACGCAGTATTTT. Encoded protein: CAWSVAAAQNTQYF.

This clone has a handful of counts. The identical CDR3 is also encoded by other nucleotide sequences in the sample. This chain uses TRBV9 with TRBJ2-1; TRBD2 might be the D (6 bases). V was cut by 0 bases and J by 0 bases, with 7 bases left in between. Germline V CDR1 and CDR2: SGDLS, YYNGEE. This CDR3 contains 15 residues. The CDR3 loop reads CASSVAGGSYNEQFF. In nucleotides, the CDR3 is TGTGCCAGCAGCGTAGCCGGGGGCTCCTACAATGAGCAGTTCTTC.

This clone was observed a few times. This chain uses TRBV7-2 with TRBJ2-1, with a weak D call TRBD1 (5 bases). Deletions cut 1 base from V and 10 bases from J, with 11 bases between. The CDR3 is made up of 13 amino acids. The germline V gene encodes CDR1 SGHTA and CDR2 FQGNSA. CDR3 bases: TGTGCCAGCAGCTTAGGAAGGGGCCAGGAGCAGTTCTTC. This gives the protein CASSLGRGQEQFF.

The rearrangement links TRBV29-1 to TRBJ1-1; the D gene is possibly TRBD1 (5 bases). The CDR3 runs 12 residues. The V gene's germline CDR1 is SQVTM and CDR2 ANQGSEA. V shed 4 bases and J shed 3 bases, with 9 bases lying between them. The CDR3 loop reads CSVVRGDTEAFF. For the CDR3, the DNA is TGCAGCGTTGTACGAGGGGACACTGAAGCTTTCTTT.

In DNA, the CDR3 is TGTGCCAGCAGTTTTGAAACTTTAGCTGGCTCCTCCTACGAGCAGTACTTC. Translating gives CASSFETLAGSSYEQYF. The rearrangement joins TRBV28 to TRBJ2-7; D unclear. The CDR3 loop spans 17 amino acids. Trimming removed 3 bases at V and 0 bases at J, with 18 bases between. Germline CDR1 MDHEN, CDR2 SYDVKM.

The CDR3 coding sequence is TGTGCCAGCAGTGGAGCGGGAGTAGTGAGTGAGCAGTTCTTC. As protein: CASSGAGVVSEQFF. The V and J genes are TRBV6-6 and TRBJ2-1; 8 positions match TRBD2. The CDR3 sequence is 14 residues long. The germline gives CDR1 MNHNY, CDR2 SVGAGI (reference sequence). V trimming: 5 bases; J trimming: 9 bases; junction bases outside the gene matches: 9.

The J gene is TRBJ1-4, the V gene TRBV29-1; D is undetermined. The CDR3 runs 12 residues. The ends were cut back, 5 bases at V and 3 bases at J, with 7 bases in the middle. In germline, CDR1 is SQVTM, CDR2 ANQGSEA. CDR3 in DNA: TGCAGCGTTCTCGTGCCTAATGAAAAACTGTTTTTT. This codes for CSVLVPNEKLFF.

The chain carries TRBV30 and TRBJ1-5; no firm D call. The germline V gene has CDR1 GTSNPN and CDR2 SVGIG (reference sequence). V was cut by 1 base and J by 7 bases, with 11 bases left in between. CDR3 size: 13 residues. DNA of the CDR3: TGTGCCTGGAGTGCCCGGGATGCGCAGCCCCAGCATTTT. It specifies CAWSARDAQPQHF.

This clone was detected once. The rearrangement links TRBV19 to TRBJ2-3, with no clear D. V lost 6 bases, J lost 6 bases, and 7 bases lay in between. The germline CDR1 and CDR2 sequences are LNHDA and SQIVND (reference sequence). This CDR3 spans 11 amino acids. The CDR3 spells CASSLLDTQYF. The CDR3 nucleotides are TGTGCCAGTAGCCTCCTCGATACGCAGTATTTT.

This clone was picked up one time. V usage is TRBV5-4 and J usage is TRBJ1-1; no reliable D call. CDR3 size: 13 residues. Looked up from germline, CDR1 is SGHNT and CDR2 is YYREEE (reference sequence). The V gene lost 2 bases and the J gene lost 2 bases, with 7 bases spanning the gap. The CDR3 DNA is TGTGCCAGCAGCTTTACAGCTAACACTGAAGCTTTCTTT. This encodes CASSFTANTEAFF. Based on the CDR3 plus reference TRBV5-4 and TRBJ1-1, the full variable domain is ETGVTQSPTHLIKTRGQQVTLRCSSQSGHNTVSWYQQALGQGPQFIFQYYREEENGRGNFPPRFSGLQFPNYSSELNVNALELDDSALYLCASSFTANTEAFFGQGTRLTVV.

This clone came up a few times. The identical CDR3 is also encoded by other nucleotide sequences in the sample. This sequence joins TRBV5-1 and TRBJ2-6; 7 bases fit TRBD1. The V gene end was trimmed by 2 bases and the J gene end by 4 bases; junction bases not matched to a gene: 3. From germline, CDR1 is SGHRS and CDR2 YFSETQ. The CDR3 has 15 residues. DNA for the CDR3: TGCGCCAGCAGCTTAGGACAGGCCGGGGCCAACGTCCTGACTTTC. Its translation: CASSLGQAGANVLTF.

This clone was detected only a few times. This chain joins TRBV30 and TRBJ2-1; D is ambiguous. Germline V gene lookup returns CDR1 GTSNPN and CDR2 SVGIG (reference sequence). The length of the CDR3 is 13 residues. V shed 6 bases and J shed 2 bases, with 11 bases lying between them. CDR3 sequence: CACSSRAYNEQFF. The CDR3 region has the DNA TGTGCCTGCTCCAGTAGGGCCTACAATGAGCAGTTCTTC.

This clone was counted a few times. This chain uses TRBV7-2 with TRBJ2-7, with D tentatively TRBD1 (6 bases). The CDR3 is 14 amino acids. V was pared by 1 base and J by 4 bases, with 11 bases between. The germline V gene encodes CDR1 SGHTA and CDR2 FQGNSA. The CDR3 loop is CASSLVTGMYEQYF. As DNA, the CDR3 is TGTGCCAGCAGCTTAGTTACAGGGATGTACGAGCAGTACTTC.

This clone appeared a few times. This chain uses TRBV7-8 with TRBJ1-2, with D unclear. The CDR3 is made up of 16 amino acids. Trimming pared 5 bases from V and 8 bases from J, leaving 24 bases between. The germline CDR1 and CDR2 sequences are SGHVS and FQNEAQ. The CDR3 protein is CASSPQVGRNHGGYTF. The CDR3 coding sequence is TGTGCCAGCAGCCCCCAAGTGGGCAGGAACCATGGGGGCTACACCTTC.

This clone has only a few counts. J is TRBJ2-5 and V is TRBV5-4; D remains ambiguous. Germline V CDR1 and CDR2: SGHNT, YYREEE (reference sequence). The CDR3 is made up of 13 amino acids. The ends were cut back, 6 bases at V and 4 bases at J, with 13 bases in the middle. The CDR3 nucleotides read TGTGCCAGCACCCTAGGACCTCTAGAGACCCAGTACTTC. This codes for CASTLGPLETQYF.

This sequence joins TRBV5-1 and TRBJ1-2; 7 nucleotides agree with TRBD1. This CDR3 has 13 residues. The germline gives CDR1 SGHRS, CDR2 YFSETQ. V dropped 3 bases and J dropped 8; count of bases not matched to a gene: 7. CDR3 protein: CASSSGTAEGYTF. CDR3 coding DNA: TGCGCCAGCAGCTCCGGGACAGCGGAGGGCTACACCTTC.

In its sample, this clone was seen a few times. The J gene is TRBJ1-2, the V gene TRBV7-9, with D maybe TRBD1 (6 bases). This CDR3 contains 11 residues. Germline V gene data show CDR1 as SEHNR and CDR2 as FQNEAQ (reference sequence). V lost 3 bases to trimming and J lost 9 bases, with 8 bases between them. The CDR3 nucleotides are TGTGCCAGCAGCTTGGACAGACGCTACACCTTC. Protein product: CASSLDRRYTF.

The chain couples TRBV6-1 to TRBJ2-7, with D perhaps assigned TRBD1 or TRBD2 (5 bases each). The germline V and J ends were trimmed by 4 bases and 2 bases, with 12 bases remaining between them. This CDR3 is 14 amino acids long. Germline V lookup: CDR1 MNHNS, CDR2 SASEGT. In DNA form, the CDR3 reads TGTGCCAGCAGTGCCCGGGACGGAGCCTACGAGCAGTACTTC. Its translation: CASSARDGAYEQYF.

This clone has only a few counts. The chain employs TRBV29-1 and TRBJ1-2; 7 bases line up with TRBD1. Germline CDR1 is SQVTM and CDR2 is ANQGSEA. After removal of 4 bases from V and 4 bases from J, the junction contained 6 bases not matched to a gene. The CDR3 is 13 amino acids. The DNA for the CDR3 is TGCAGCGTTGTTCCGACAGGGATCTATGGCTACACCTTC. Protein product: CSVVPTGIYGYTF.

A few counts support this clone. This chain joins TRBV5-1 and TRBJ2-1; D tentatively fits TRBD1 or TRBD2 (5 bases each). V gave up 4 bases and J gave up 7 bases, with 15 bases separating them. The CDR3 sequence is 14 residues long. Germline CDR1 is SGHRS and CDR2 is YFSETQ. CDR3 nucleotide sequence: TGCGCCAGCAGCATTGTAAGGGGCGGGAATGAGCAGTTCTTC. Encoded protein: CASSIVRGGNEQFF.

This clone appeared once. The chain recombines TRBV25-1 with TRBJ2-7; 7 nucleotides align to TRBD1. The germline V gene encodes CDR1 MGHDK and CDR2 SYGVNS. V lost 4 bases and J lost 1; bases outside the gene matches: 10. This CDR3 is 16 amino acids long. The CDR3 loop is CASSGQGMTSSYEQYF. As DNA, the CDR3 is TGTGCCAGCAGTGGACAGGGAATGACCTCGTCCTACGAGCAGTACTTC.

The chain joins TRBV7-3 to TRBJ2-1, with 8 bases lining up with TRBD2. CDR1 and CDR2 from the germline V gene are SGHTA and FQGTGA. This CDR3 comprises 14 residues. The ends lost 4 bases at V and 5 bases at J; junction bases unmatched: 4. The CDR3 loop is CASSSAGADNEQFF. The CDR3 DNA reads TGTGCCAGCAGCTCAGCGGGAGCTGACAATGAGCAGTTCTTC.

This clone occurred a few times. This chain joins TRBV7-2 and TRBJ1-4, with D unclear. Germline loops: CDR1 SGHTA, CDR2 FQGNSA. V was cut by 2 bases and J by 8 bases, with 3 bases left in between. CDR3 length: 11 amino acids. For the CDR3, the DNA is TGTGCCAGCAGCTTACGCGAAAAACTGTTTTTT. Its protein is CASSLREKLFF.

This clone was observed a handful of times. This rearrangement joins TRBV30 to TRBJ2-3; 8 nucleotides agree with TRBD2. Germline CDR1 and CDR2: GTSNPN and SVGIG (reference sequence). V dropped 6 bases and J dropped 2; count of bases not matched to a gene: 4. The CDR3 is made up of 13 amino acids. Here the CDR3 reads CACTSGLTDTQYF. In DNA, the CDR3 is TGTGCCTGTACTAGCGGACTCACAGATACGCAGTATTTT.

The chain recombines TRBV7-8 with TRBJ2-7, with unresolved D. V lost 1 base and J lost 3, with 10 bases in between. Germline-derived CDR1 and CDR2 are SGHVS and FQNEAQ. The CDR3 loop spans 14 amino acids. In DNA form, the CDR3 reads TGTGCCAGCAGCTTAGAGCCAAGGAGCTACGAGCAGTACTTC. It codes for CASSLEPRSYEQYF.

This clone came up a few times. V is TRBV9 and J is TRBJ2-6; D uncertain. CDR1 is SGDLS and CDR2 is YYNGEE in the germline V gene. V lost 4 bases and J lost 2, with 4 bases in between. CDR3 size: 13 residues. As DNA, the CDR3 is TGTGCCAGCAGCCTAGCTGGGGCCAACGTCCTGACTTTC. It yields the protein CASSLAGANVLTF.

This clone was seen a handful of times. CDR3 in DNA: TGTGCCAGCAGCTTAGGGTCGGGAGCTCAGACCAATGAGCAGTTCTTC. This translates into CASSLGSGAQTNEQFF. This sequence joins TRBV7-2 and TRBJ2-1; D may be TRBD2 (6 bases). Trimming cost V 1 base and J 6 bases, with 16 bases left between them. The germline V gene encodes CDR1 SGHTA and CDR2 FQGNSA. The CDR3 covers 16 residues.